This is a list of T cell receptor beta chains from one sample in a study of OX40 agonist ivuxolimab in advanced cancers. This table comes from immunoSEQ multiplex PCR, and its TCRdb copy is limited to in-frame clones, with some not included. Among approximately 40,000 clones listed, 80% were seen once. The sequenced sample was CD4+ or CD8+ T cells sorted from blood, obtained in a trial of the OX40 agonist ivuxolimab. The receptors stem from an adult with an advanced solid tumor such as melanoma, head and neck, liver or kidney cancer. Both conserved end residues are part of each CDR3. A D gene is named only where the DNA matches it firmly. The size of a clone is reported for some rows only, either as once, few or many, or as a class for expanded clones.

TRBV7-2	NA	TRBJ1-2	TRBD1	CASSLGQGASGYTF	TGTGCCAGCAGCTTAGGACAGGGGGCATCTGGCTACACCTTC
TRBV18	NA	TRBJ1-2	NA	CASSPFEAGANYGYTF	TGTGCCAGCTCGCCCTTTGAGGCAGGGGCCAACTATGGCTACACCTTC
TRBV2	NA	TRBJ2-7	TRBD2	CAPGGAEEQYF	TGTGCCCCCGGGGGGGCAGAAGAGCAGTACTTC
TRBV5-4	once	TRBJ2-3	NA	CASSLVPTDTQYF	TGTGCCAGCAGCTTGGTTCCGACAGATACGCAGTATTTT
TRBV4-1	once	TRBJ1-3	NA	CASSQNSGPGNTIYF	TGCGCCAGCAGCCAGAATTCCGGGCCTGGAAACACCATATATTTT
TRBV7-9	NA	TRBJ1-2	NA	CASSLESVTLHYGYTF	TGTGCCAGCAGCTTAGAGTCGGTCACGTTGCACTATGGCTACACCTTC
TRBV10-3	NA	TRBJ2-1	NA	CAITRAGSNEQFF	TGTGCCATCACCAGGGCAGGGTCGAATGAGCAGTTCTTC
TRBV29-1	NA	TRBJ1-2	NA	CSVHTAAYGYTF	TGCAGCGTCCACACCGCCGCCTATGGCTACACCTTC
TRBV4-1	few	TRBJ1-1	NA	CASSQVLNTEAFF	TGCGCCAGCAGCCAAGTACTGAACACTGAAGCTTTCTTT
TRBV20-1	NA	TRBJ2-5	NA	CSESIQETQYF	TGCAGTGAGTCTATCCAAGAGACCCAGTACTTC
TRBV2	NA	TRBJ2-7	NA	CASGGRVNEQYF	TGTGCCAGCGGCGGCAGGGTCAACGAGCAGTACTTC
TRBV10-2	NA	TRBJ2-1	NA	CASSEGGGIINEQFF	TGCGCCAGCAGTGAGGGAGGGGGCATCATAAATGAGCAGTTCTTC
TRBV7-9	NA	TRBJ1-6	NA	CASSLEQLNSPLHF	TGTGCCAGCAGCTTAGAACAGCTTAATTCACCCCTCCACTTT
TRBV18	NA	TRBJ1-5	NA	CASSPLKGPNQPQHF	TGTGCCAGCTCACCCCTAAAGGGACCTAATCAGCCCCAGCATTTT
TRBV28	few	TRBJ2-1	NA	CASSPLAPTAYNEQFF	TGTGCCAGCAGTCCGCTAGCGCCGACGGCCTACAATGAGCAGTTCTTC
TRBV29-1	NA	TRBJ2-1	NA	CSVERSYNEQFF	TGCAGCGTTGAGCGGTCCTACAATGAGCAGTTCTTC
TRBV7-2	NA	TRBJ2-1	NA	CASSLERDGQFF	TGTGCCAGCAGCTTAGAAAGGGACGGGCAGTTCTTC
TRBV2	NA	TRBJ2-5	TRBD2	CASREREWQTQYF	TGTGCCAGCAGGGAGCGGGAGTGGCAGACCCAGTACTTC
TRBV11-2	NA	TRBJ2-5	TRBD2	CASSGGKSSGVSGETQYF	TGTGCCAGCAGCGGTGGGAAAAGTAGCGGGGTTTCTGGTGAGACCCAGTACTTC
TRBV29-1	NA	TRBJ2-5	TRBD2	CSVSGTSGRAKETQYF	TGCAGCGTTTCCGGGACTAGCGGGAGGGCAAAAGAGACCCAGTACTTC
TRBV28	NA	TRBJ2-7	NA	CASSSPWEHEQYF	TGTGCCAGCAGTTCCCCCTGGGAGCACGAGCAGTACTTC